Reported below is one T cell receptor (beta chain). The antigen is unknown. The junction departs from the called germline gene at one end, perhaps through a read error. The sample comes from a study of regulatory T cells in long-lasting Graves disease. Broader study findings: There was favoring of TRBV28, TRBJ1-2 and TRBJ2-5 in persistent disease.

CDR3 length: 13 residues. The V gene's germline CDR1 is SQVTM and CDR2 ANQGSEA. Sequencing libraries for TCR beta were prepared with iRepertoire HTBI primers and Arm-PCR of CDR3 regions. TCRdb redid the calling of the multiplex PCR reads with MiXCR, one entry per CDR3 protein. The sample has approximately 470,000 distinct CDR3 sequences; around 15% are singletons. Time point indicated: newly diagnosed GD, antithyroid drugs for less than 3 months. After RNA was extracted from PBMCs, the TCR library was made from it. Roughly 10 milliliters of peripheral blood were taken and placed in EDTA tubes. In addition, the sample was reused for a study of T cells in Graves' hyperthyroidism and ophthalmopathy.

The chain links TRBV29-1 to TRBJ2-7, with a weak D call TRBD1 (6 bases). The sequencing here drew on peripheral blood mononuclear cells (PBMCs), taken at new diagnosis, from a patient treated with antithyroid drugs. The TCR sequence derives from a man aged 40-55 years with Graves disease. This chain's CDR3 is CNVEGGVTYEQYF. Written as DNA, the CDR3 is TGCAACGTTGAAGGGGGAGTAACGTACGAGCAGTACTTC.